The 22 T cell receptor beta chains below were found in one sample sequenced in a study of OX40 agonist ivuxolimab in advanced cancers. The method was immunoSEQ multiplex PCR; TCRdb's version includes in-frame clones alone and lacks a portion of them. Here the sample spans around 72,000 clones, roughly nine tenths being singletons. The sample in question was CD4+ or CD8+ T cells sorted from blood, obtained in a trial of the OX40 agonist ivuxolimab. The receptors originated from an adult with an advanced solid tumor such as melanoma, head and neck, liver or kidney cancer.

The V and J genes are TRBV28 and TRBJ2-7; a weak D match, TRBD2 (5 bases). This CDR3 spans 15 amino acids. V dropped 5 bases and J dropped 6 bases, with 20 bases sitting between them. Germline V gene sequence: CDR1 MDHEN, CDR2 SYDVKM. The CDR3 region is CASSPAGPRGSEQYF. The CDR3 nucleotides read TGTGCCAGCAGTCCCGCCGGACCGAGAGGGAGCGAGCAGTACTTC.

This clone appeared a few times. The V and J genes are TRBV7-2 and TRBJ2-7; tentatively, D is TRBD2 (5 bases). This CDR3 has 14 residues. Germline V gives CDR1 SGHTA, CDR2 FQGNSA. The germline V and J ends were trimmed by 5 bases and 2 bases, with 13 bases remaining between them. The CDR3 is CASSRGLEPYEQYF. The CDR3 DNA follows: TGTGCCAGCAGCCGAGGACTGGAGCCCTACGAGCAGTACTTC.

The genes are TRBV10-3 and TRBJ2-7; TRBD2 agrees at 11 bases. CDR1 and CDR2 (germline): ENHRY, SYGVKD. Trimming at V came to 3 bases and at J to 1 base, leaving 2 bases not matched to a gene. This CDR3 has 15 amino acids. In DNA, the CDR3 is TGTGCCATCAGTGACCCTAGCGGGGGGTCCTACGAGCAGTACTTC. Protein sequence: CAISDPSGGSYEQYF.

The chain has TRBV29-1 and TRBJ2-3; tentatively, D is TRBD2 (5 bases). The CDR3 is 12 amino acids. Looked up from germline, CDR1 is SQVTM and CDR2 is ANQGSEA. The V gene lost 5 bases and the J gene lost 6 bases, with 12 bases spanning the gap. Here the CDR3 DNA reads TGCAGCGTTACCCCACTAGGTGATACGCAGTATTTT. This encodes CSVTPLGDTQYF.

The V gene is TRBV7-6, the J gene TRBJ2-5; D assignment may be TRBD1 or TRBD2 (5 bases each). Matching the DNA end better, TRBJ2-7 makes the J call doubtful. CDR3 length: 14 residues. Germline assignment: CDR1 SGHVS and CDR2 FNYEAQ. Written as DNA, the CDR3 is TGTGCCAGCAGCTTAGACCGAGGGACGTCCGAGCAGTACTTC. Protein sequence: CASSLDRGTSEQYF.

The chain recombines TRBV5-1 with TRBJ2-3, with 8 bases aligning to TRBD2. J was trimmed by 3 bases and V by 4 bases; bases with no gene match: 16. The germline V gene has CDR1 SGHRS and CDR2 YFSETQ. The CDR3 has 18 residues. CDR3 nucleotides: TGCGCCAGCAGCCTCTGGGTGCCAAGCGGGGGAGAGACAGATACGCAGTATTTT. Protein sequence: CASSLWVPSGGETDTQYF.

The chain uses TRBV5-1 and TRBJ2-5, with no clear D. The CDR3 contains 13 residues. Germline CDR1 SGHRS, CDR2 YFSETQ. Trimming shortened V by 2 bases and J by 2 bases, and 7 bases separated the two germline ends. The CDR3 nucleotides read TGCGCCAGCAGCTTCGGGTTGCAAGAGACCCAGTACTTC. It is translated as CASSFGLQETQYF.

The CDR3 region has the DNA TGTGCCAGCTCACCACGGCCCGCCACTGAAGCTTTCTTT. As protein: CASSPRPATEAFF. The chain uses TRBV18 and TRBJ1-1; D is ambiguous. V lost 1 base to trimming and J lost 4 bases, with 7 bases between them. The CDR3 sequence is 13 residues long. Germline V CDR1 and CDR2: KGHSH, LQKENI.

This clone was detected once. CDR3 protein: CASSLKTGANQPQHF. In nucleotides, the CDR3 is TGTGCCAGCAGCTTGAAGACAGGGGCCAATCAGCCCCAGCATTTT. The chain couples TRBV7-2 to TRBJ1-5; 8 bases agree with TRBD1. The J segment lost 3 bases and the V segment lost 3 bases, leaving 4 bases of the junction unmatched. The CDR3 covers 15 residues. CDR1 SGHTA and CDR2 FQGNSA come from the germline V gene.

This clone occurred once. The chain joins TRBV5-4 to TRBJ1-3; TRBD1 might be the D (5 bases). The V gene lost 4 bases and the J gene lost 3 bases, with 14 bases spanning the gap. There are 15 residues in the CDR3. Germline V lookup: CDR1 SGHNT, CDR2 YYREEE (reference sequence). For the CDR3, the DNA is TGTGCCAGCAGCCCTCCCCCAGGGAATGGAAACACCATATATTTT. This gives the protein CASSPPPGNGNTIYF.

The chain combines TRBV28 with TRBJ2-7; D may be TRBD1 (5 bases). The germline V and J ends were trimmed by 2 bases and 7 bases, with 9 bases remaining between them. CDR1 and CDR2 (germline): MDHEN, SYDVKM. The CDR3 contains 12 residues. Here the CDR3 reads CASSLGALEQYF. The CDR3, as DNA: TGTGCCAGCAGTTTAGGGGCGTTGGAGCAGTACTTC.

On this clone itself: One end of the junction fails to match germline, which may point to a read error. This chain uses TRBV10-3 with TRBJ2-7, with a possible D match to TRBD2 (6 bases). Looked up from germline, CDR1 is ENHRY and CDR2 is SYGVKD. This CDR3 is built from 15 residues. The CDR3 region is CAISPIREPSHEQYF. Written as DNA, the CDR3 is TGTGCCATCAGCCCTATCCGGGAGCCCTCCCACGAGCAGTACTTC.

The rearrangement uses TRBV5-1 and TRBJ1-2; no reliable D call. This CDR3 is built from 13 residues. CDR1 is SGHRS and CDR2 is YFSETQ in the germline V gene. Trimming stripped 0 bases from V and 7 bases from J, with 10 bases between. The CDR3 reads CASSLDWRVGYTF. CDR3 nucleotide sequence: TGCGCCAGCAGCTTGGACTGGAGGGTTGGCTACACCTTC.

The chain links TRBV27 to TRBJ2-3; D might be TRBD1 (6 bases). With 2 bases removed from V and 5 bases from J, the gap between germline ends came to 11 bases. Looked up from germline, CDR1 is MNHEY and CDR2 is SMNVEV (reference sequence). The CDR3 sequence is 14 residues long. CDR3 sequence (DNA): TGTGCCAGCAGTTTAGGAGTAGGGGGAGATACGCAGTATTTT. Its translation is CASSLGVGGDTQYF.

This chain connects TRBV5-1 to TRBJ1-2; D unclear. V gave up 1 base and J gave up 8 bases, with 12 bases separating them. CDR3 length: 13 amino acids. Germline V gene sequence: CDR1 SGHRS, CDR2 YFSETQ. The CDR3 bases are TGCGCCAGCAGCTTGCGTGGTTACGGCGGCTACACCTTC. Protein sequence: CASSLRGYGGYTF.

The chain recombines TRBV28 with TRBJ1-3, with D hard to call. Germline V gene sequence: CDR1 MDHEN, CDR2 SYDVKM. CDR3 length equals 13 residues. Trimming removed 5 bases at V and 4 bases at J, with 9 bases between. CDR3 residues: CASSPLWGNTIYF. The CDR3 nucleotides read TGTGCCAGCAGTCCCCTATGGGGAAACACCATATATTTT.

This sequence joins TRBV9 and TRBJ2-2; no reliable D call. Trimming took off 0 bases at V and 7 bases at J, with 4 bases between the two ends. The CDR3 contains 12 residues. Germline V lookup: CDR1 SGDLS, CDR2 YYNGEE. DNA of the CDR3: TGTGCCAGCAGCGTAGATAACGGGGAGCTGTTTTTT. Amino acid sequence: CASSVDNGELFF. The full variable domain, rest sourced from reference TRBV9 and TRBJ2-2, is DSGVTQTPKHLITATGQRVTLRCSPRSGDLSVYWYQQSLDQGLQFLIQYYNGEERAKGNILERFSAQQFPDLHSELNLSSLELGDSALYFCASSVDNGELFFGEGSRLTVL.

The chain uses TRBV28 and TRBJ2-3; 7 nucleotides agree with TRBD2. Trimming cost V 3 bases and J 1 base; bases outside gene matches: 1. Germline assignment: CDR1 MDHEN and CDR2 SYDVKM. This CDR3 has 14 residues. CDR3 region: CASSFAGGTDTQYF. The DNA of the CDR3 is TGTGCCAGCAGTTTTGCGGGAGGCACAGATACGCAGTATTTT.

This rearrangement joins TRBV6-6 to TRBJ1-5; D uncertain. The germline CDR1 and CDR2 sequences are MNHNY and SVGAGI (reference sequence). The CDR3 has 14 amino acids. V lost 8 bases and J lost 1, with 12 bases in between. CDR3 loop: CASGPGKSNQPQHF. DNA of the CDR3: TGTGCCAGCGGGCCGGGTAAAAGCAATCAGCCCCAGCATTTT.

This clone occurred once. The chain uses TRBV7-3 and TRBJ2-1; the match to TRBD1 covers 8 bases. This CDR3 has 16 amino acids. Germline V CDR1 and CDR2: SGHTA, FQGTGA. The trim removed 0 bases at V and 3 bases at J, leaving 4 bases unmatched. In nucleotides, the CDR3 is TGTGCCAGCAGCTTAACGAGAGACAGGGGCTACAATGAGCAGTTCTTC. This encodes CASSLTRDRGYNEQFF.

The gene calls are TRBV19 and TRBJ1-5, with a weak D call TRBD1 (5 bases). Germline lookup yields CDR1 LNHDA and CDR2 SQIVND (reference sequence). V lost 6 bases, J lost 6 bases, and 15 bases lay in between. The CDR3 sequence is 14 residues long. The CDR3 nucleotides read TGTGCCAGTAGCTGGGACCTCCTGGGTCAGCCCCAGCATTTT. The encoded protein is CASSWDLLGQPQHF.

The chain uses TRBV28 and TRBJ1-1; tentative D call: TRBD1 (5 bases). V was trimmed by 3 bases and J by 2 bases, leaving 13 bases between them. There are 15 residues in the CDR3. Germline CDR1 reads MDHEN; CDR2 reads SYDVKM. The DNA for the CDR3 is TGTGCCAGCAGTTTGCCCCCCAGGGCAAACACTGAAGCTTTCTTT. As protein: CASSLPPRANTEAFF.